This record covers a single T cell receptor (beta chain). Profiled with immunoSEQ multiplex PCR; TCRdb holds only in-frame clones, not every one. The top ten clones hold less than 6% of a sample with 75,000 to 95,000 clones, about four fifths of them seen once. This entry comes from a study of blood T cell repertoires in COVID-19. Study-level information: Samples came from the United States, Italy and Spain, spanning acute and convalescent COVID-19.

Deletions cut 3 bases from V and 5 bases from J, with 16 bases between. In germline, CDR1 is LGHDT, CDR2 YNNKEL (reference sequence). CDR3 length: 16 amino acids. This receptor was taken from a woman over 75 with active or convalescent COVID-19. Sequencing was carried out using peripheral blood. The rearrangement links TRBV3-1 (or the pseudogene TRBV3-2) to TRBJ1-4, with D perhaps matching TRBD1 (5 bases). CDR3: CASSHTGDSSNEKLFF. The CDR3 bases are TGTGCCAGCAGCCATACAGGAGACTCTTCCAATGAAAAACTGTTTTTT.